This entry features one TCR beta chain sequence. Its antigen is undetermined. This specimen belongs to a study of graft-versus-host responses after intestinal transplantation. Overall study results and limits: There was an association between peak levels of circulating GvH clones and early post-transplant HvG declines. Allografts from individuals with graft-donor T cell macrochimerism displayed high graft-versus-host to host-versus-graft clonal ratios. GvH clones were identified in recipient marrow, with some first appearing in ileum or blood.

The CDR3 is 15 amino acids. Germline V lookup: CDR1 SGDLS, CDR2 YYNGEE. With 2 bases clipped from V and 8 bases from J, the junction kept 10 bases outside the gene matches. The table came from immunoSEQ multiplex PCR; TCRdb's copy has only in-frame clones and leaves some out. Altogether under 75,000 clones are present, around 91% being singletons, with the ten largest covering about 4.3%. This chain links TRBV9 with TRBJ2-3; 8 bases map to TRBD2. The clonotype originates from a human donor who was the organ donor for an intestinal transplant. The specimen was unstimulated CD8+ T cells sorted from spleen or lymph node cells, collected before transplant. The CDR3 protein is CASSVEAGARSTQYF. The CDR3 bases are TGTGCCAGCAGCGTTGAAGCGGGGGCCAGGAGTACGCAGTATTTT.